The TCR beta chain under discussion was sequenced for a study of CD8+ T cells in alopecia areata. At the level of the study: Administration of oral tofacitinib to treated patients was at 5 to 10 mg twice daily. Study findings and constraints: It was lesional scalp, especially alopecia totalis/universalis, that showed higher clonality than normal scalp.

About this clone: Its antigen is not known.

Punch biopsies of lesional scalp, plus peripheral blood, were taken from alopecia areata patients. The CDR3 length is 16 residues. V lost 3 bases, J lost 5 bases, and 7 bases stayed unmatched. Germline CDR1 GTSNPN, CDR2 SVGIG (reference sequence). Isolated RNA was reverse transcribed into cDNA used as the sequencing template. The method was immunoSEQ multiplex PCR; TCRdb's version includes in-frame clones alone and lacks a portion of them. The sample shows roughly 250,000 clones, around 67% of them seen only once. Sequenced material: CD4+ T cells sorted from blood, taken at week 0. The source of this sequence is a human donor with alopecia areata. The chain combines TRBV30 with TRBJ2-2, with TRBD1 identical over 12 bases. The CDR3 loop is CAWSHRDRGQTGELFF. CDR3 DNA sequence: TGTGCCTGGAGCCATCGGGACAGGGGGCAGACCGGGGAGCTGTTTTTT.